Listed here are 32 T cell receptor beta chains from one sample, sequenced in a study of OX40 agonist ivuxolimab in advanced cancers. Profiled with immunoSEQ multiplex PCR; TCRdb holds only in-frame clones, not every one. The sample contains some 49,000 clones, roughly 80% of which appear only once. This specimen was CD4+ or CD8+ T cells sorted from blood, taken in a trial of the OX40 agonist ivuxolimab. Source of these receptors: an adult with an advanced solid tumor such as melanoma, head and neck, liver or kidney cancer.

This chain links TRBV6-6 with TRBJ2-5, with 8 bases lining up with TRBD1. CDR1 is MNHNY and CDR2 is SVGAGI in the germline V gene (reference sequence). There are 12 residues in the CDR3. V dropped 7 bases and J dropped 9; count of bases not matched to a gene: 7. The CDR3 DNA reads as TGTGCCAGCAACGGACAGGGATTGGCCCAGTACTTC. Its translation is CASNGQGLAQYF.

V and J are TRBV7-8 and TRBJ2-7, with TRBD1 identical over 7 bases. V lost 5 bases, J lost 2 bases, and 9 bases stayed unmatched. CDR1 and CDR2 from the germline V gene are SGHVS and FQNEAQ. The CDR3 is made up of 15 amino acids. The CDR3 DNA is TGTGCCAGCAGCCCTTACCGACAGGGCCCCTACGAGCAGTACTTC. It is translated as CASSPYRQGPYEQYF. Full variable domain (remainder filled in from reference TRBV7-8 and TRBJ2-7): GAGVSQSPRYKVAKRGQDVALRCDPISGHVSLFWYQQALGQGPEFLTYFQNEAQLDKSGLPSDRFFAERPEGSVSTLKIQRTQQEDSAVYLCASSPYRQGPYEQYFGPGTRLTVT.

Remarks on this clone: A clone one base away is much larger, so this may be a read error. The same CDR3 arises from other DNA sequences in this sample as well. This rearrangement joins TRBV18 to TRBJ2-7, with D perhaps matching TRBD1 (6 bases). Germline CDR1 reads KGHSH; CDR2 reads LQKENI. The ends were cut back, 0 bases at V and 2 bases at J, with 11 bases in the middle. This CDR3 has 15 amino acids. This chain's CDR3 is CASSPPAGAAYEQYF. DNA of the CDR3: TGTGCCAGCTCACCACCGGCAGGGGCAGCCTACGAGCAGTACTTC.

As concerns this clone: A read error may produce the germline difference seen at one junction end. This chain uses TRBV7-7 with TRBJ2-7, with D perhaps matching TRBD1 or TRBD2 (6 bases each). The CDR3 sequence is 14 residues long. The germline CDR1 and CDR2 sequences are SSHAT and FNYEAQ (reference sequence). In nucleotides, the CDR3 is TGTGCTAGCAGCTTACGGTTGGGGGCGGGGCAGCAGTACTTC. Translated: CASSLRLGAGQQYF. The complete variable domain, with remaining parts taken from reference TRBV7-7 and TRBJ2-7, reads GAGVSQSPRYKVTKRGQDVTLRCDPISSHATLYWYQQALGQGPEFLTYFNYEAQPDKSGLPSDRFSAERPEGSISTLTIQRTEQRDSAMYRCASSLRLGAGQQYFGPGTRLTVT.

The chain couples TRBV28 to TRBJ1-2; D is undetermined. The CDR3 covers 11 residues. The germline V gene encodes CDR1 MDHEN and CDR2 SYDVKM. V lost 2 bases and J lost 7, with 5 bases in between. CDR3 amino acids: CASSLNLGYTF. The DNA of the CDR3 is TGTGCCAGCAGTTTAAATCTTGGCTACACCTTC.

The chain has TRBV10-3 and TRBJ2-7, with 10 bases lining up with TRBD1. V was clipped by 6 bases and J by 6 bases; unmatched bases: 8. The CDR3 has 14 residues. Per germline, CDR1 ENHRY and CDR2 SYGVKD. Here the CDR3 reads CAISDSTGGPEQYF. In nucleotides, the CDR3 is TGTGCCATCAGCGATTCGACAGGGGGCCCCGAGCAGTACTTC.

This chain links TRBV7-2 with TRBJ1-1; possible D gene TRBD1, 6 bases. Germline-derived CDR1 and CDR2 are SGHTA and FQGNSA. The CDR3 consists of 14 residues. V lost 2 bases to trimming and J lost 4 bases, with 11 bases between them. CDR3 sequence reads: CASSLYRAGTEAFF. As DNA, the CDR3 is TGTGCCAGCAGCTTATACAGGGCAGGCACTGAAGCTTTCTTT.

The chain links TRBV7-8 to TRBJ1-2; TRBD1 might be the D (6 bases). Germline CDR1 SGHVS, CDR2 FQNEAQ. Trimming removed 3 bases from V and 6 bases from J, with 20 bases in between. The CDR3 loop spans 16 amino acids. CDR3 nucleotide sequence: TGTGCCAGCAGCTTTTACAGGGTATTACAGGGTCATGGCTACACCTTC. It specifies CASSFYRVLQGHGYTF.

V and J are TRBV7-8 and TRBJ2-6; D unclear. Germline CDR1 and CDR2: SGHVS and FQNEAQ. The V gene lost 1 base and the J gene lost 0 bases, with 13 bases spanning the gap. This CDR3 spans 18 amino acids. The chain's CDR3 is CASSLGALRSSGANVLTF. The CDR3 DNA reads TGTGCCAGCAGCTTAGGAGCGTTGCGGAGCTCTGGGGCCAACGTCCTGACTTTC.

The CDR3 reads CASSLGLAGLTDTQYF. The CDR3 DNA is TGTGCCAGCAGCTTGGGACTAGCGGGGCTCACAGATACGCAGTATTTT. The rearrangement links TRBV5-4 to TRBJ2-3, with TRBD2 identical over 11 bases. Germline loops: CDR1 SGHNT, CDR2 YYREEE (reference sequence). This CDR3 comprises 16 residues. V gave up 0 bases and J gave up 2 bases; unmatched junction bases: 2. The entire variable domain, with the rest obtained from reference TRBV5-4 and TRBJ2-3, is as follows: ETGVTQSPTHLIKTRGQQVTLRCSSQSGHNTVSWYQQALGQGPQFIFQYYREEENGRGNFPPRFSGLQFPNYSSELNVNALELDDSALYLCASSLGLAGLTDTQYFGPGTRLTVL.

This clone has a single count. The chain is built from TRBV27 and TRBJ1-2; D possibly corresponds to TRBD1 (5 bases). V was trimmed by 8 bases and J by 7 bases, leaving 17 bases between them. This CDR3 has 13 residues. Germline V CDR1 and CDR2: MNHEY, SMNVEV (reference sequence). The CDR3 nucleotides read TGTGCCAGCCGGAGGGCGGCAGGGTCTGGCTACACCTTC. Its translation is CASRRAAGSGYTF.

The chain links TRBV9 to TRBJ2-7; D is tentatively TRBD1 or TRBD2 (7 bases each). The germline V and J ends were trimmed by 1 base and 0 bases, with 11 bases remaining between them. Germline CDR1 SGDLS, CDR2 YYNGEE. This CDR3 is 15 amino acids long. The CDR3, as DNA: TGTGCCAGCAGCGTAAGCGGGACAGCCTCCTACGAGCAGTACTTC. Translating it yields CASSVSGTASYEQYF. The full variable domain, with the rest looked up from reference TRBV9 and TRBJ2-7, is DSGVTQTPKHLITATGQRVTLRCSPRSGDLSVYWYQQSLDQGLQFLIQYYNGEERAKGNILERFSAQQFPDLHSELNLSSLELGDSALYFCASSVSGTASYEQYFGPGTRLTVT.

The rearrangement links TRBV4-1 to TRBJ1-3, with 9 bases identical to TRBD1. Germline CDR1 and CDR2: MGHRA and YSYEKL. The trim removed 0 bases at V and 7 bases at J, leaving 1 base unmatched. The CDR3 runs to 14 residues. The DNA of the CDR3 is TGCGCCAGCAGCCAAGAACAGGGGGCGAACACCATATATTTT. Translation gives CASSQEQGANTIYF.

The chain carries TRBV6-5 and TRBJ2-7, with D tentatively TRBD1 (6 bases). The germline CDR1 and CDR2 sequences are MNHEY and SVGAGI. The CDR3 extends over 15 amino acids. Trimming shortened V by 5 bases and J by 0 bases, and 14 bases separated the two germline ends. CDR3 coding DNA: TGTGCCAGCAGTCCGACAGGAAGACCCTCCTACGAGCAGTACTTC. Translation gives CASSPTGRPSYEQYF.

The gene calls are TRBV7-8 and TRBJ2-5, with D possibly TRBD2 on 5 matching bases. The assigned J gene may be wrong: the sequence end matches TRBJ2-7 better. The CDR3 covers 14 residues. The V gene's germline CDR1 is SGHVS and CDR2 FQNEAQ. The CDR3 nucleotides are TGTGCCAGCAGCGTAGGACCGACTACCTACGAGCAGTACTTC. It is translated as CASSVGPTTYEQYF.

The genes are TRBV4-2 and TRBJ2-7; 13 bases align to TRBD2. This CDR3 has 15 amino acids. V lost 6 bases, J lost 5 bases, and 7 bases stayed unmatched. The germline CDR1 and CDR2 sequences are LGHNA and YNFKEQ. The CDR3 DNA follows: TGTGCCAGCAGTAGTACTAGCGGGGGGGCCGACGAGCAGTACTTC. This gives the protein CASSSTSGGADEQYF.

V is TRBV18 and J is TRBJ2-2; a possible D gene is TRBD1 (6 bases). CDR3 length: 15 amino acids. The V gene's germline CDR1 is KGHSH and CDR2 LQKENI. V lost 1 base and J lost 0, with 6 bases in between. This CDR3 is CASSPRQANTGELFF. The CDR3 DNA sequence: TGTGCCAGCTCACCACGACAGGCGAACACCGGGGAGCTGTTTTTT.

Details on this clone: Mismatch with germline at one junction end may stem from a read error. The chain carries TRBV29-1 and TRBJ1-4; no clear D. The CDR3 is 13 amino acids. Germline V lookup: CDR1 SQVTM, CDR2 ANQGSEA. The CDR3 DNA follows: TGCAGCGTGGAAGGGCTCGCCTTTGGAAAACTGTTTTTT. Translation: CSVEGLAFGKLFF.

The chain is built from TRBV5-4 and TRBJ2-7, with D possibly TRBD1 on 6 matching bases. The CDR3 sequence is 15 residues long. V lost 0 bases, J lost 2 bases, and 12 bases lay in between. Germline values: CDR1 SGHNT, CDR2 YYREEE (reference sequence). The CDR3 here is CASSLGHRVTYEQYF. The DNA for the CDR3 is TGTGCCAGCAGCTTGGGCCACAGGGTTACCTACGAGCAGTACTTC.

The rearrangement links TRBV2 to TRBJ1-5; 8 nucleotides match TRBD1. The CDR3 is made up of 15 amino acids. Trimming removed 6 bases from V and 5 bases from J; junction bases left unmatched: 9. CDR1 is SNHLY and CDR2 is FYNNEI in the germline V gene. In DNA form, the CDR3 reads TGTGCCAGCAGGGCTGACAGGGGAAGTTATCAGCCCCAGCATTTT. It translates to CASRADRGSYQPQHF.

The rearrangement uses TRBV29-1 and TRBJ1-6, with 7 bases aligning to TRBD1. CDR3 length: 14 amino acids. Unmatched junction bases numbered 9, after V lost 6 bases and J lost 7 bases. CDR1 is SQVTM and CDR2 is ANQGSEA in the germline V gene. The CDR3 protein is CSVLTGTQNSPLHF. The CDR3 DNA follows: TGCAGCGTCCTGACAGGGACGCAGAATTCACCCCTCCACTTT. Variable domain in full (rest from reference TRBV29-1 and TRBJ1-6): SAVISQKPSRDICQRGTSLTIQCQVDSQVTMMFWYRQQPGQSLTLIATANQGSEATYESGFVIDKFPISRPNLTFSTLTVSNMSPEDSSIYLCSVLTGTQNSPLHFGNGTRLTVT.

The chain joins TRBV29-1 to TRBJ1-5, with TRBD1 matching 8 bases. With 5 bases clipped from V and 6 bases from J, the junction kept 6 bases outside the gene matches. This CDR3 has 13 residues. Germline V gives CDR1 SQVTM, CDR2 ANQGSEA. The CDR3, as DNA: TGCAGCGTTACATCAGGGGGCGGTCAGCCCCAGCATTTT. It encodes CSVTSGGGQPQHF. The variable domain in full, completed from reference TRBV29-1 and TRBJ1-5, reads SAVISQKPSRDICQRGTSLTIQCQVDSQVTMMFWYRQQPGQSLTLIATANQGSEATYESGFVIDKFPISRPNLTFSTLTVSNMSPEDSSIYLCSVTSGGGQPQHFGDGTRLSIL.

The CDR3, as DNA: TGTGCCAGCAGCTTAGAGAGACATTCAGGGGGAGCAGATACGCAGTATTTT. Amino acids: CASSLERHSGGADTQYF. The J gene is TRBJ2-3, the V gene TRBV7-8; 7 positions match TRBD1. The J segment lost 4 bases and the V segment lost 1 base, leaving 11 bases of the junction unmatched. The CDR3 has 17 residues. CDR1 is SGHVS, CDR2 FQNEAQ, per germline. The full variable domain, with the rest looked up from reference TRBV7-8 and TRBJ2-3, is GAGVSQSPRYKVAKRGQDVALRCDPISGHVSLFWYQQALGQGPEFLTYFQNEAQLDKSGLPSDRFFAERPEGSVSTLKIQRTQQEDSAVYLCASSLERHSGGADTQYFGPGTRLTVL.

CDR3 in DNA: TGTGCCAGCAGTGAGAGTGTTGTATCGATGGCTGGCTACACCTTC. This gives the protein CASSESVVSMAGYTF. V is TRBV6-4 and J is TRBJ1-2; D is unresolved. Trimming shortened V by 3 bases and J by 7 bases, and 18 bases separated the two germline ends. The CDR3 has 15 amino acids. Germline V gives CDR1 MRHNA, CDR2 SNTAGT.

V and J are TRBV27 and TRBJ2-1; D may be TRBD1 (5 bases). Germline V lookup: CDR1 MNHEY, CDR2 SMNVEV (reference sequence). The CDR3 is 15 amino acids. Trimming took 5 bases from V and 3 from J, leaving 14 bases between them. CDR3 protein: CASSADSQNYNEQFF. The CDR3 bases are TGTGCCAGCAGTGCCGACAGCCAAAACTACAATGAGCAGTTCTTC.

The CDR3, as DNA: TGTGCCAGCAGTTACGGCGCGGGGGGGCAGAATGAGCAGTTCTTC. It specifies CASSYGAGGQNEQFF. The V and J genes are TRBV6-6 and TRBJ2-1, with TRBD2 matching over 9 bases. The length of the CDR3 is 15 residues. Looked up from germline, CDR1 is MNHNY and CDR2 is SVGAGI (reference sequence). The ends lost 2 bases at V and 7 bases at J; junction bases unmatched: 6.

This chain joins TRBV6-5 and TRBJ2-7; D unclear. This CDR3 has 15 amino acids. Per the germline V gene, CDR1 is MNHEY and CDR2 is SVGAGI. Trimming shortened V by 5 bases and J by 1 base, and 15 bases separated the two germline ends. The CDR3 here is CASSQTPTLSYEQYF. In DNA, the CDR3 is TGTGCCAGCAGTCAAACTCCGACACTTTCCTACGAGCAGTACTTC.

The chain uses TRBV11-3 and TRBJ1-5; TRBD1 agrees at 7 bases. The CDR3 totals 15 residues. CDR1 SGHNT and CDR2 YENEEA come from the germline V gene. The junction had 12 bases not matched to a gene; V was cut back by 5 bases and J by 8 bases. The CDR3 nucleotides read TGTGCCAGCAGCGAGGGACAGACCTCAGGGGAGCCCCAGCATTTT. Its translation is CASSEGQTSGEPQHF. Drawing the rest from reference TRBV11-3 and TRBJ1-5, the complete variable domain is EAGVVQSPRYKIIEKKQPVAFWCNPISGHNTLYWYLQNLGQGPELLIRYENEEAVDDSQLPKDRFSAERLKGVDSTLKIQPAELGDSAVYLCASSEGQTSGEPQHFGDGTRLSIL.

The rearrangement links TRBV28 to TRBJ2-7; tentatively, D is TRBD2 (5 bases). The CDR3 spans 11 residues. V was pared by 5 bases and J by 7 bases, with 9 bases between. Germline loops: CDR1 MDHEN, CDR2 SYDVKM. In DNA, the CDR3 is TGTGCCAGCAGTGCGCCGGGGGAGCAGTACTTC. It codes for CASSAPGEQYF.

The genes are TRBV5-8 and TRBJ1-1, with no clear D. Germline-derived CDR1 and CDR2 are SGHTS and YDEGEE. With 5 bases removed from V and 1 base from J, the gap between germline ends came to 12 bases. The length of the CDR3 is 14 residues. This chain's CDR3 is CASRTPDWNTEAFF. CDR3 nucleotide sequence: TGTGCCAGCAGAACTCCGGACTGGAACACTGAAGCTTTCTTT. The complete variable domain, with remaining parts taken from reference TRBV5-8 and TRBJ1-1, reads EAGVTQSPTHLIKTRGQQATLRCSPISGHTSVYWYQQALGLGLQFLLWYDEGEERNRGNFPPRFSGRQFPNYSSELNVNALELEDSALYLCASRTPDWNTEAFFGQGTRLTVV.

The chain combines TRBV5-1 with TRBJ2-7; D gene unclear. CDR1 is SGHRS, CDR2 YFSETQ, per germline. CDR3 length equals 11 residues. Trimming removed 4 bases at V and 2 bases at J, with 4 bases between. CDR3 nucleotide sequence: TGCGCCAGCAGCGGGACCTACGAGCAGTACTTC. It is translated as CASSGTYEQYF.

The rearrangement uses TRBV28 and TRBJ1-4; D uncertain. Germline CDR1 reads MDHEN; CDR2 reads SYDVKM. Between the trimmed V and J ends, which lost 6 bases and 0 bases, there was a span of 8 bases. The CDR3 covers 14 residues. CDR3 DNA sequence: TGTGCCAGCAGCCCCGTCCCAACTAATGAAAAACTGTTTTTT. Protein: CASSPVPTNEKLFF.